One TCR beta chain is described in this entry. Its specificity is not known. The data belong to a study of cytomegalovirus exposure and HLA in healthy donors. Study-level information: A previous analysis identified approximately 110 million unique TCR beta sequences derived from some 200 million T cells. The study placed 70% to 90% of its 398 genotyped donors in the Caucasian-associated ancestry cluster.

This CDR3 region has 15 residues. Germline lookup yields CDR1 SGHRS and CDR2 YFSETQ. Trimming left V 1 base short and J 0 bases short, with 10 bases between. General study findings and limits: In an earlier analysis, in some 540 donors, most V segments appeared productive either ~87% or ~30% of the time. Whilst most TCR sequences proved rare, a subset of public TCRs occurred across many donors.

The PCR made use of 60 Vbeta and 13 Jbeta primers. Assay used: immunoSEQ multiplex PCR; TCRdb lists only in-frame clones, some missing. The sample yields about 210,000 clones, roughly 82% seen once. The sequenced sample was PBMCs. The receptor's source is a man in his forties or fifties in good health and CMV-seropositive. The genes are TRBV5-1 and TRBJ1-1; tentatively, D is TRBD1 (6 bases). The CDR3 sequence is CASSLQGHLNTEAFF. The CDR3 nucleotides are TGCGCCAGCAGCTTGCAGGGACACCTGAACACTGAAGCTTTCTTT. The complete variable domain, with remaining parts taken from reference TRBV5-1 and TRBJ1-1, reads KAGVTQTPRYLIKTRGQQVTLSCSPISGHRSVSWYQQTPGQGLQFLFEYFSETQRNKGNFPGRFSGRQFSNSRSEMNVSTLELGDSALYLCASSLQGHLNTEAFFGQGTRLTVV.